The 16 T cell receptor beta chains below were found in one sample sequenced in a study of shared clonotypes between healthy human individuals. Clones were read by immunoSEQ multiplex PCR, and TCRdb kept only the in-frame ones, dropping some. The data hold 2 million to 2.5 million clones, with around 95% observed a single time. Sequences were obtained from naive CD4+ T cells sorted from blood. The sample's subset: CD45RA+ positively selected. All receptors come from a man between 18 and 35 years old in good health.

Notes on this clone: Distinct nucleotide sequences in the sample also encode this CDR3. The chain links TRBV28 to TRBJ1-5, with 7 bases identical to TRBD1. The germline V gene has CDR1 MDHEN and CDR2 SYDVKM. Trimming cost V 2 bases and J 4 bases; bases outside gene matches: 5. The CDR3 consists of 15 residues. The CDR3 spells CASSLLQGGNQPQHF. CDR3 in DNA: TGTGCCAGCAGTTTACTCCAGGGGGGGAATCAGCCCCAGCATTTT.

The chain is built from TRBV27 and TRBJ2-7, with 11 bases aligning to TRBD1. Germline CDR1 MNHEY, CDR2 SMNVEV (reference sequence). This CDR3 has 15 residues. Trimming took 1 base from V and 9 from J; bases not matched to a gene: 8. The chain's CDR3 is CASSLFGTGGLAQYF. The CDR3 coding sequence is TGTGCCAGCAGTTTATTCGGGACAGGGGGTTTAGCGCAGTACTTC.

This chain joins TRBV19 and TRBJ1-2; maybe TRBD1 (6 bases). Germline V gene lookup returns CDR1 LNHDA and CDR2 SQIVND (reference sequence). The CDR3 has 13 residues. The V end was cut by 8 bases, the J end by 5 bases, with 15 bases between. The CDR3, as DNA: TGTGCCAGTCAGCAGGGGATCTCTTATGGCTACACCTTC. Amino acids: CASQQGISYGYTF.

The chain joins TRBV4-3 to TRBJ2-3, with D hard to call. This CDR3 spans 14 amino acids. CDR1 and CDR2 from the germline V gene are LGHNA and YSLEER. V was trimmed by 1 base and J by 2 bases, leaving 7 bases between them. The CDR3 bases are TGCGCCAGCAGCCAAGGTTACCACACAGATACGCAGTATTTT. Its translation: CASSQGYHTDTQYF.

The V call is TRBV7-2, the J call TRBJ2-2; 9 bases line up with TRBD1. The trim removed 5 bases at V and 5 bases at J, leaving 6 bases unmatched. CDR1 is SGHTA and CDR2 is FQGNSA in the germline V gene. This CDR3 has 15 residues. The CDR3 nucleotides are TGTGCCAGCAGCCCACTGACAGGGGGGACCGGGGAGCTGTTTTTT. Translating it yields CASSPLTGGTGELFF.

The genes are TRBV5-4 and TRBJ2-7, with TRBD2 matching over 7 bases. Trimming removed 5 bases from V and 6 bases from J; junction bases left unmatched: 20. The CDR3 has 17 residues. In germline, CDR1 is SGHNT, CDR2 YYREEE (reference sequence). The chain's CDR3 is CASRAMGGGPSTGEQYF. The CDR3, as DNA: TGTGCCAGCAGGGCAATGGGCGGGGGACCCTCGACGGGCGAGCAGTACTTC.

The chain uses TRBV4-3 and TRBJ2-7; no definite D call. Germline CDR1 and CDR2: LGHNA and YSLEER. This CDR3 has 14 amino acids. The V gene lost 1 base and the J gene lost 0 bases, with 7 bases spanning the gap. The CDR3: CASSQVVSSYEQYF. The CDR3 nucleotides read TGCGCCAGCAGCCAAGTGGTGAGCTCCTACGAGCAGTACTTC.

This clone was detected once. The rearrangement links TRBV2 to TRBJ2-4; TRBD2 matches 10 bases. Germline CDR1 is SNHLY and CDR2 is FYNNEI. The CDR3 is 15 amino acids. J gave up 8 bases and V 7 bases, and 11 bases lay outside the gene matches. The CDR3 sequence: CASNPASGGAYIQYF. The CDR3 DNA follows: TGTGCCAGCAACCCGGCGAGCGGGGGGGCTTACATTCAGTACTTC.

The V call is TRBV19, the J call TRBJ1-6, with 8 bases fitting TRBD1. Trimming at V came to 7 bases and at J to 7 bases, leaving 6 bases not matched to a gene. The length of the CDR3 is 14 residues. Germline CDR1 and CDR2: LNHDA and SQIVND (reference sequence). As DNA, the CDR3 is TGTGCCAGTACCCTACAGGGGGGGAATTCACCCCTCCACTTT. Protein sequence: CASTLQGGNSPLHF.

The chain has TRBV5-1 and TRBJ1-2; 7 nucleotides agree with TRBD1. V dropped 0 bases and J dropped 5; count of bases not matched to a gene: 10. CDR1 SGHRS and CDR2 YFSETQ come from the germline V gene. This CDR3 is built from 16 residues. Here the CDR3 reads CASSLVSGTVHYGYTF. For the CDR3, the DNA is TGCGCCAGCAGCTTGGTGTCCGGGACAGTACATTATGGCTACACCTTC.

The V call is TRBV2, the J call TRBJ2-3; tentatively, D is TRBD2 (6 bases). CDR3 size: 14 residues. The V end was cut by 4 bases, the J end by 9 bases, with 17 bases between. CDR1 and CDR2 from the germline V gene are SNHLY and FYNNEI. CDR3 nucleotide sequence: TGTGCCAGCAGTGGGACGCTGGGAGGAGGCACGCAGTATTTT. This encodes CASSGTLGGGTQYF.

Concerning this clone itself: This may be a read error: a much more frequent sequence differs by one nucleotide. The genes are TRBV18 and TRBJ2-5, with TRBD1 matching over 7 bases. The germline V gene has CDR1 KGHSH and CDR2 LQKENI. There are 14 residues in the CDR3. The V segment lost 1 base and the J segment 1 base; nucleotides outside the gene matches: 0. The CDR3 DNA sequence: TGTGCCAGCTCACCACGGGACAGCCAAGAGACCCAGTACTTC. Residues: CASSPRDSQETQYF.

The rearrangement links TRBV13 to TRBJ2-7; the D gene is possibly TRBD1 (6 bases). V lost 4 bases and J lost 1, with 20 bases in between. The CDR3 is 17 residues long. CDR1 and CDR2 (germline): PRHDT, FYEKMQ (reference sequence). The CDR3 DNA follows: TGTGCCAGCAGCTCGAAGTCTAGTAGACAGGCGTCCTACGAGCAGTACTTC. This sequence encodes CASSSKSSRQASYEQYF.

This clone was counted a few times. The chain recombines TRBV10-3 with TRBJ1-4, with D tentatively TRBD1 (5 bases). The CDR3 is 15 residues long. Germline V lookup: CDR1 ENHRY, CDR2 SYGVKD. Trimming left V 2 bases short and J 10 bases short, with 17 bases between. The CDR3 DNA reads as TGTGCCATCAGTGAGGGTGACAGAGGAGCTGGAAAACTGTTTTTT. Its protein is CAISEGDRGAGKLFF.

V gene TRBV6-6 combines with J gene TRBJ1-5, with D possibly being TRBD1 (6 bases). Trimming left V 6 bases short and J 4 bases short, with 13 bases between. This CDR3 region has 14 residues. The germline V gene encodes CDR1 MNHNY and CDR2 SVGAGI (reference sequence). The CDR3: CASRPGTLNQPQHF. In DNA form, the CDR3 reads TGTGCCAGCAGACCCGGGACACTAAATCAGCCCCAGCATTTT.

The chain joins TRBV25-1 to TRBJ2-5; D unclear. V was shortened by 3 bases and J by 2 bases, with 7 bases between the two germline ends. CDR1 and CDR2 from the germline V gene are MGHDK and SYGVNS. The CDR3 runs 13 residues. CDR3 DNA: TGTGCCAGCAGTGACTATGTGCAAGAGACCCAGTACTTC. Translation gives CASSDYVQETQYF.